A selection of T cell receptor beta chains follows, all from one sample in a study of blood T cell repertoires in COVID-19. The repertoire was sequenced with immunoSEQ multiplex PCR; TCRdb's copy has only in-frame clones and lacks some. The table lists 110,000 or so clones, more than 70% of them singletons. Sequenced material: peripheral blood. These TCRs come from a woman in her 70s who had recovered from COVID-19. Both conserved end residues are trimmed from each CDR3. The order of the fields is V gene, clone size, CDR3 protein. A clone size is listed for some rows: how often the clone was seen (once, few, many), or a class if it is expanded.

v_gene: TRBV3-1/TRBV3-2
abundance: -
CDR3aa: ASSQGTGGNSPLH

v_gene: TRBV3-1/TRBV3-2
abundance: -
CDR3aa: ASSPGGGWGEAF

v_gene: TRBV11-2
abundance: -
CDR3aa: ASSLSGTEAF

v_gene: TRBV7-8
abundance: -
CDR3aa: ASGEAGGGYNEQF

v_gene: TRBV19
abundance: -
CDR3aa: ALGGGGGQPQH

v_gene: TRBV11-1
abundance: -
CDR3aa: ASSSRVADTQY

v_gene: TRBV4-1
abundance: -
CDR3aa: ASSQGRLAGDEQF

v_gene: TRBV7-3
abundance: -
CDR3aa: ASSQGLLTDTQY

v_gene: TRBV7-6
abundance: -
CDR3aa: ASSFRSGNTIY

v_gene: TRBV7-6
abundance: -
CDR3aa: ASSLTPSGRGETQY

v_gene: TRBV19
abundance: -
CDR3aa: ASSRGGGGAYNEQF

v_gene: TRBV28
abundance: -
CDR3aa: ASSQYRGRGYGYT

v_gene: TRBV11-2
abundance: -
CDR3aa: ASSSSLNTIY

v_gene: TRBV11-2
abundance: -
CDR3aa: ASSLSGGEKLF

v_gene: TRBV28
abundance: -
CDR3aa: ASSFGGSYEQY

v_gene: TRBV30
abundance: -
CDR3aa: AWSVSGAISGANVLT

v_gene: TRBV5-4
abundance: -
CDR3aa: ASSLAGGVSETQY

v_gene: TRBV9
abundance: -
CDR3aa: ASSQQVGNTEAF

v_gene: TRBV6-4
abundance: -
CDR3aa: ASSRSSGVAPGANVLT

v_gene: TRBV12-3/TRBV12-4
abundance: -
CDR3aa: ASSTRDGDEQF

v_gene: TRBV7-3
abundance: -
CDR3aa: ASSLLAVTGELF

v_gene: TRBV5-4
abundance: -
CDR3aa: ASSRGAGASSYNEQF

v_gene: TRBV4-3
abundance: few
CDR3aa: ASSQDERGGSGNTIY

v_gene: TRBV3-1/TRBV3-2
abundance: -
CDR3aa: ASSRIAGGRDEQF

v_gene: TRBV5-4
abundance: -
CDR3aa: ASSRQGSQAKNIQY

v_gene: TRBV7-2
abundance: -
CDR3aa: ASSPRVDSPLH

v_gene: TRBV27
abundance: -
CDR3aa: ASSPTGGGTQY

v_gene: TRBV5-5
abundance: -
CDR3aa: ASSLDSYGYT

v_gene: TRBV5-5
abundance: -
CDR3aa: ASSPTGTASTEAF

v_gene: TRBV5-1
abundance: -
CDR3aa: ASSFLAGAKNIQY

v_gene: TRBV7-9
abundance: -
CDR3aa: ASSPPGQGGNEQF

v_gene: TRBV7-3
abundance: -
CDR3aa: ASSLTGGAGNTIY

v_gene: TRBV6-2/TRBV6-3
abundance: -
CDR3aa: ASSWGTVLAEAF

v_gene: TRBV19
abundance: -
CDR3aa: ASSWTGGAKGYEQY

v_gene: TRBV19
abundance: -
CDR3aa: ASRPGLRSGANVLT

v_gene: TRBV5-1
abundance: -
CDR3aa: ASSFGGNNEQF

v_gene: TRBV5-8
abundance: few
CDR3aa: ASSSLIYYEQY

v_gene: TRBV7-2
abundance: -
CDR3aa: ASSFAETQY

v_gene: TRBV9
abundance: -
CDR3aa: ASSAPTGGTGANVLT

v_gene: TRBV7-8
abundance: -
CDR3aa: ASRQDRGNMNTEAF

v_gene: TRBV7-3
abundance: -
CDR3aa: ASSLDRAYTDTQY

v_gene: TRBV29-1
abundance: -
CDR3aa: SVAGLAGGPGPYNEQF

v_gene: TRBV12-5
abundance: -
CDR3aa: ASSGGEETQY

v_gene: TRBV2
abundance: -
CDR3aa: ASSERTGDNQPQH

v_gene: TRBV2
abundance: once
CDR3aa: ASSARTSGPGTQY

v_gene: TRBV5-6
abundance: -
CDR3aa: ASSLVSGGGTDTQY

v_gene: TRBV18
abundance: -
CDR3aa: ASSPGTGHSNQPQH

v_gene: TRBV5-6
abundance: -
CDR3aa: ASSLGTGSSTEAF

v_gene: TRBV11-2
abundance: -
CDR3aa: ASSFIRSGNTIY

v_gene: TRBV18
abundance: -
CDR3aa: ASSQTSATDTQY

v_gene: TRBV10-3
abundance: -
CDR3aa: AISLGTSGFRNEQF

v_gene: TRBV30
abundance: -
CDR3aa: AWSVPPGQHSPLH

v_gene: TRBV5-6
abundance: -
CDR3aa: ASSLRRTGSNTEAF

v_gene: TRBV10-3
abundance: -
CDR3aa: AIRTPGTGDVGELF